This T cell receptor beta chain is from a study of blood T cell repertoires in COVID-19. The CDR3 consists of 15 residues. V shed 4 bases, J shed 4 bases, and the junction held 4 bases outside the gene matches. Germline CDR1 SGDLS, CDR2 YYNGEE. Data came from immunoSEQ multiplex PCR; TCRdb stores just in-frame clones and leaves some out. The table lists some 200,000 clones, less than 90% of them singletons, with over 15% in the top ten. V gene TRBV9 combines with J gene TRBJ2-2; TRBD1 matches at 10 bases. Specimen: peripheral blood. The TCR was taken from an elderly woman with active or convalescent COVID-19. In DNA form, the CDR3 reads TGTGCCAGCAGCTCACGGACAGGGGGCACCGGGGAGCTGTTTTTT. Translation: CASSSRTGGTGELFF.